These 19 T cell receptor beta chains were sequenced from one sample in a study of blood T cell repertoires in COVID-19. Assay: immunoSEQ multiplex PCR; the TCRdb copy retains only in-frame clones and omits some. The sample consists of about 34,000 clones, around 77% of them appearing once. The source material was peripheral blood. The receptor source for this set is a human donor in a cohort sampled during active COVID-19.

The V call is TRBV7-8, the J call TRBJ2-3; D not resolved. The CDR3 totals 15 residues. V lost 8 bases to trimming and J lost 2 bases, with 17 bases between them. Germline CDR1 reads SGHVS; CDR2 reads FQNEAQ. CDR3 sequence: CASCISPPVTDTQYF. The DNA of the CDR3 is TGTGCCAGCTGCATTAGTCCCCCTGTCACAGATACGCAGTATTTT.

The chain has TRBV11-3 and TRBJ2-2; TRBD1 matches at 7 bases. The junction had 9 bases not matched to a gene; V was cut back by 2 bases and J by 0 bases. There are 18 residues in the CDR3. Germline V gene lookup returns CDR1 SGHNT and CDR2 YENEEA. CDR3 DNA sequence: TGTGCCAGCAGCTTAACCGTCTGGGACAGCTCGAACACCGGGGAGCTGTTTTTT. The encoded protein is CASSLTVWDSSNTGELFF.

V and J are TRBV7-8 and TRBJ1-5; TRBD1 agrees at 7 bases. CDR3 length equals 16 residues. V shed 0 bases, J shed 4 bases, and the junction held 6 bases outside the gene matches. CDR1 SGHVS and CDR2 FQNEAQ come from the germline V gene. The CDR3 DNA reads as TGTGCCAGCAGCTTAGCTAGCAGGGGGGAGAATCAGCCCCAGCATTTT. This sequence encodes CASSLASRGENQPQHF.

In this sample, this clone turned up once. The chain joins TRBV11-3 to TRBJ1-1; D not resolved. Between the trimmed V and J ends, which lost 1 base and 1 base, there was a span of 10 bases. This CDR3 has 15 residues. The germline V gene encodes CDR1 SGHNT and CDR2 YENEEA. The CDR3 sequence: CASSLGWAGNTEAFF. The CDR3 DNA is TGTGCCAGCAGCTTAGGATGGGCAGGGAACACTGAAGCTTTCTTT.

The chain couples TRBV4-3 to TRBJ2-7; 7 bases are shared with TRBD2. V lost 1 base and J lost 3; bases outside the gene matches: 3. Germline loops: CDR1 LGHNA, CDR2 YSLEER. CDR3 size: 14 residues. The CDR3 bases are TGCGCCAGCAGCCAAGGATTAGCGGGCTACGAGCAGTACTTC. Encoded protein: CASSQGLAGYEQYF.

The rearrangement joins TRBV28 to TRBJ1-2, with D possibly matching TRBD1 (6 bases). The CDR3 extends over 15 amino acids. Germline CDR1 and CDR2: MDHEN and SYDVKM. V lost 5 bases, J lost 5 bases, and 18 bases lay in between. The DNA for the CDR3 is TGTGCCAGCAGTGAAACAGGGAGGGGTATATATGGCTACACCTTC. Protein product: CASSETGRGIYGYTF.

The chain is built from TRBV5-6 and TRBJ2-1; D gene unclear. The CDR3 is 14 residues long. Trimming took off 2 bases at V and 2 bases at J, with 8 bases between the two ends. From germline, CDR1 is SGHDT and CDR2 YYEEEE. In DNA, the CDR3 is TGTGCCAGCAGCTTTACCACGGCCTACAATGAGCAGTTCTTC. Its translation is CASSFTTAYNEQFF.

This CDR3 reads CASSLAGAPPDTQYF. The CDR3 nucleotides read TGTGCCAGCAGTTTAGCGGGGGCCCCCCCGGATACGCAGTATTTT. This chain connects TRBV6-5 to TRBJ2-3; 9 nucleotides line up with TRBD2. Trimming cost V 4 bases and J 6 bases; bases outside gene matches: 8. The germline V gene encodes CDR1 MNHEY and CDR2 SVGAGI. CDR3 size: 15 residues.

The rearrangement uses TRBV20-1 and TRBJ2-7, with 14 nucleotides matching TRBD2. Trimming cost V 6 bases and J 4 bases; bases outside gene matches: 8. This CDR3 spans 15 amino acids. In germline, CDR1 is DFQATT, CDR2 SNEGSKA (reference sequence). Here the CDR3 reads CSASGTSGSPYEQYF. CDR3 in DNA: TGCAGTGCCAGTGGGACTAGCGGGAGTCCGTACGAGCAGTACTTC.

The chain employs TRBV5-1 and TRBJ2-7; possible D gene TRBD2, 6 bases. Trimming took 4 bases from V and 5 from J, leaving 31 bases between them. The length of the CDR3 is 19 residues. CDR1 and CDR2 (germline): SGHRS, YFSETQ. CDR3 sequence: CASSLPMHPTSRGGNEQYF. The CDR3 DNA reads TGCGCCAGCAGCCTCCCGATGCACCCCACTAGCCGCGGAGGAAACGAGCAGTACTTC.

This rearrangement joins TRBV11-2 to TRBJ1-4; D ambiguous. Trimming shortened V by 5 bases and J by 7 bases, and 8 bases separated the two germline ends. This CDR3 has 12 amino acids. Germline V gene sequence: CDR1 SGHAT, CDR2 FQNNGV. CDR3 sequence: CASSPSGEKLFF. CDR3 sequence (DNA): TGTGCCAGCAGCCCATCGGGTGAAAAACTGTTTTTT.

This clone showed up just a few times. CDR3 bases: TGTGCCAGTCGAGAGGGCAGGGGGGCCTCCTATGGCTACACCTTC. Translated, it gives CASREGRGASYGYTF. The rearrangement joins TRBV7-9 to TRBJ1-2; TRBD1 aligns across 7 bases. The CDR3 covers 15 residues. V lost 9 bases, J lost 4 bases, and 14 bases stayed unmatched. CDR1 is SEHNR, CDR2 FQNEAQ, per germline (reference sequence).

The V and J genes are TRBV6-5 and TRBJ1-2; D is uncertain. Germline loops: CDR1 MNHEY, CDR2 SVGAGI. V lost 10 bases to trimming and J lost 7 bases, with 13 bases between them. This CDR3 spans 11 amino acids. The CDR3 loop reads CATNREGGYTF. CDR3 nucleotide sequence: TGTGCCACCAACCGGGAAGGTGGCTACACCTTC.

The rearrangement links TRBV30 to TRBJ2-5; tentatively, D is TRBD1 (6 bases). The CDR3 is 18 residues long. Trimming stripped 1 base from V and 1 base from J, with 22 bases between. Germline V lookup: CDR1 GTSNPN, CDR2 SVGIG (reference sequence). The CDR3 here is CAWSATLRDTDVQETQYF. The CDR3 nucleotides are TGTGCCTGGAGTGCTACCTTGAGGGACACGGATGTCCAAGAGACCCAGTACTTC.

The J gene is TRBJ2-1, the V gene TRBV28; 7 bases are shared with TRBD2. Germline V gene lookup returns CDR1 MDHEN and CDR2 SYDVKM. V lost 5 bases and J lost 0; bases outside the gene matches: 10. CDR3 size: 17 residues. CDR3 DNA sequence: TGTGCCAGCAGTCTCACTAGCGTTGGCCGCTCCTACAATGAGCAGTTCTTC. Translated, it gives CASSLTSVGRSYNEQFF.

The chain is built from TRBV7-2 and TRBJ2-2; D call uncertain. Germline CDR1 and CDR2: SGHTA and FQGNSA. The CDR3 spans 15 residues. V lost 1 base, J lost 7 bases, and 13 bases lay in between. CDR3 coding DNA: TGTGCCAGCAGCTTAGGTCGCGCGCGAATCGGGGAGCTGTTTTTT. Its translation: CASSLGRARIGELFF.

The V and J genes are TRBV6-5 and TRBJ2-7; 10 bases fit TRBD1. J lost 6 bases, V lost 5 bases, and 10 bases had no gene match. The CDR3 loop spans 15 amino acids. CDR1 is MNHEY, CDR2 SVGAGI, per germline. CDR3 coding DNA: TGTGCCAGCAGTCAACCTCTGGGACAGGGGACCGAGCAGTACTTC. It codes for CASSQPLGQGTEQYF.

This chain connects TRBV12-5 to TRBJ2-7; tentatively, D is TRBD1 (5 bases). The CDR3 covers 14 residues. The germline gives CDR1 LGHNT, CDR2 FRNRAP. V was pared by 3 bases and J by 2 bases, with 11 bases between. CDR3 region: CASGFRVPPYEQYF. Written as DNA, the CDR3 is TGTGCTAGTGGTTTCAGGGTCCCGCCCTACGAGCAGTACTTC. Full variable domain (remainder filled in from reference TRBV12-5 and TRBJ2-7): DARVTQTPRHKVTEMGQEVTMRCQPILGHNTVFWYRQTMMQGLELLAYFRNRAPLDDSGMPKDRFSAEMPDATLATLKIQPSEPRDSAVYFCASGFRVPPYEQYFGPGTRLTVT.

The chain carries TRBV10-1 and TRBJ1-1; no reliable D call. The CDR3 sequence is 14 residues long. Trimming left V 3 bases short and J 6 bases short, with 14 bases between. In germline, CDR1 is WNHNN, CDR2 SYGVQD (reference sequence). The CDR3 is CASSDSGIRAEAFF. CDR3 nucleotide sequence: TGCGCCAGCAGTGACTCCGGGATACGGGCTGAAGCTTTCTTT.